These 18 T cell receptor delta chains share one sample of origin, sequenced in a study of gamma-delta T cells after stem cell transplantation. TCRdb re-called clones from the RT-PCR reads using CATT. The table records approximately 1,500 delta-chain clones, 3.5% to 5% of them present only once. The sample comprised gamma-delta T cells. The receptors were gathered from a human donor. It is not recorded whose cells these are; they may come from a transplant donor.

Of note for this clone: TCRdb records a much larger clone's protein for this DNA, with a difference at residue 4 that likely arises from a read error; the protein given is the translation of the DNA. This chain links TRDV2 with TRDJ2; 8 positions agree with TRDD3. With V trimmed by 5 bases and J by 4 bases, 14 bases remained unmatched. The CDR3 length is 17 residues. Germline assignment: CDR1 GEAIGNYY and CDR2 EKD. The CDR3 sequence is CACGAIPIGGSTAQLFF. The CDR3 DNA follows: TGTGCCTGTGGCGCCATTCCTATTGGGGGATCGACAGCACAACTCTTCTTT.

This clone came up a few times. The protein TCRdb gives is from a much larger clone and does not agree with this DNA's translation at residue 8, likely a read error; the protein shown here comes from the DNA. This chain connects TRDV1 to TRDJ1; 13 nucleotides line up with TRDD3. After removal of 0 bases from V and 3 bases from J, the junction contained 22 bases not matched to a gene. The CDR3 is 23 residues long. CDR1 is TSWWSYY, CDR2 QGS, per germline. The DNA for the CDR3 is TGTGCTCTTGGGGAACTTACATACTTCCCGGCCCTTTACTGGGGGATACGGGCCGATAAACTCATCTTT. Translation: CALGELTYFPALYWGIRADKLIF.

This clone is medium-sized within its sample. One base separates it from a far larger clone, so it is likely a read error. The CDR3 is CALGEADLPSPPTGDTPLGFGTTDKPIF. CDR3 nucleotides: TGTGCTCTTGGGGAAGCCGATCTTCCTTCTCCCCCTACTGGGGATACGCCTTTGGGGTTTGGAACTACCGATAAACCCATCTTT. The V gene is TRDV1, the J gene TRDJ1, with 9 bases identical to TRDD3. Germline CDR1 TSWWSYY, CDR2 QGS. This CDR3 has 28 amino acids.

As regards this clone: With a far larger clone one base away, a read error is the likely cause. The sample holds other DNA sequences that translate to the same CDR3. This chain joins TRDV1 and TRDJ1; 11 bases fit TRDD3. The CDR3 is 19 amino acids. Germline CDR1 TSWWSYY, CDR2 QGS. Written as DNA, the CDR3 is TGTGCCCTTGGGGAACCTGCCTTCCTAGAGACTGGGGGATACGATAAACTCATCTTT. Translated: CALGEPAFLETGGYDKLIF.

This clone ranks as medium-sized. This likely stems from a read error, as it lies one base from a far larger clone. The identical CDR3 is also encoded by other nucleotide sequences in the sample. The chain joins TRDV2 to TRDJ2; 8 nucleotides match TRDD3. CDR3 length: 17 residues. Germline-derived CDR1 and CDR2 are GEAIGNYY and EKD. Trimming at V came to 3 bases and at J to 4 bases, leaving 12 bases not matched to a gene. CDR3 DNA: TGTGCCTGTGACGCCATCCCTATTGGGGGATCGACAGCACAACTCTTCTTT. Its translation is CACDAIPIGGSTAQLFF.

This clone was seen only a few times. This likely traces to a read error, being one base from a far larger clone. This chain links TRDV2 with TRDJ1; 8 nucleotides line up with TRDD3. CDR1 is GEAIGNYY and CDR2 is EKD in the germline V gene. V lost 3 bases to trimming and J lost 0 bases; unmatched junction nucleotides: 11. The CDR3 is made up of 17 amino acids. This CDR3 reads CACDAVWGNEYTDKLIF. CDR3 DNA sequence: TGTGCCTGTGACGCCGTCTGGGGGAACGAGTACACCGATAAACTCATCTTT.

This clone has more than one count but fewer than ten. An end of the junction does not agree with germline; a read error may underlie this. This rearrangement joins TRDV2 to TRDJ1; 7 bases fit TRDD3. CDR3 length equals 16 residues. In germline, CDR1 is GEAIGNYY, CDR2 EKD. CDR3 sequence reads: CACDTITGVHTNKLIF. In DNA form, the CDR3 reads TGTGCCTGTGACACCATTACTGGGGTACACACCAATAAACTCATCTTT.

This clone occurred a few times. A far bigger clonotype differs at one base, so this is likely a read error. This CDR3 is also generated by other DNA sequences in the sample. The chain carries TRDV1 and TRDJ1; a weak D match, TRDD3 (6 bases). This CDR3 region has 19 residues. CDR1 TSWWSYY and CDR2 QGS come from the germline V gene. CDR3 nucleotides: TGTGCCCTTGGGGAAGCCATCCTTGGTCTACCGCTGGGGATCGATAAACTCATCTTT. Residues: CALGEAILGLPLGIDKLIF.

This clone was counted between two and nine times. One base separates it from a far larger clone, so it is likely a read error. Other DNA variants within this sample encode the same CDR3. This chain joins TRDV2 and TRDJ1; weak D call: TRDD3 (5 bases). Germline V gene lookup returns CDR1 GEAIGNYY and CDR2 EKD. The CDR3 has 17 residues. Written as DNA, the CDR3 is TGTGCCTGTGACACTCTCAGGGGGGCTACTTACACTGATAAACTCATCTTT. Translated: CACDTLRGATYTDKLIF.

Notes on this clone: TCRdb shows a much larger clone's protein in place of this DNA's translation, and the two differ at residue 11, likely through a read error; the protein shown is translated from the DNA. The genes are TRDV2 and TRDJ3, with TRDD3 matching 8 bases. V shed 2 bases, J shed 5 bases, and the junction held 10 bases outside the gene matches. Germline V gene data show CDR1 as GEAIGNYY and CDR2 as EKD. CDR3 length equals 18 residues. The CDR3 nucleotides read TGTGCCTGTGACAGCTGGGGGAACGACCCCCGGGACACCCGACAGATGTTTTTC. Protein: CACDSWGNDPRDTRQMFF.

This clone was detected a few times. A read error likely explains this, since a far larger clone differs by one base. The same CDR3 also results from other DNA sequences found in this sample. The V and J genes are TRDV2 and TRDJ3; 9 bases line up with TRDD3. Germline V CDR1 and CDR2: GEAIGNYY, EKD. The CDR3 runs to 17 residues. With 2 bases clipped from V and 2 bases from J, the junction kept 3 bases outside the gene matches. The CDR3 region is CACDIGGYPWDTRQMFF. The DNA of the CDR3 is TGTGCCTGTGACATCGGGGGATACCCCTGGGACACCCGACAGATGTTTTTC.

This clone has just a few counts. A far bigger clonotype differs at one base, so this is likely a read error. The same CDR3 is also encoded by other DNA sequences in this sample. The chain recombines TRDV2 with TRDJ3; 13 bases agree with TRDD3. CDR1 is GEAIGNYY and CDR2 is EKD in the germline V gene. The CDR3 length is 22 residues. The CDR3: CACDTPSTGGYGAAWDTRQMFF. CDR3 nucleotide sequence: TGTGCCTGTGACACTCCGTCGACTGGGGGATACGGAGCGGCCTGGGACACCCGACAGATGTTTTTT.

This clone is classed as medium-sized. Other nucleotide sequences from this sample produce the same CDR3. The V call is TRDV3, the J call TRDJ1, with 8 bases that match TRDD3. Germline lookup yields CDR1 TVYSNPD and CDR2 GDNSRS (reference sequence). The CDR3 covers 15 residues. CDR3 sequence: CAYWGSPRNTDKLIF. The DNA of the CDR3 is TGTGCTTACTGGGGGTCACCCAGAAACACCGATAAACTCATCTTT.

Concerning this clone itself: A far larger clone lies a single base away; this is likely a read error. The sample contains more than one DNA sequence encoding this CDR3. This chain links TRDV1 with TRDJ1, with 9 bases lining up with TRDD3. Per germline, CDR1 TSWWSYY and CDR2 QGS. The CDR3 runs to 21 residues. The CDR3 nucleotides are TGTGCCCTTGGGGAACCGCCCAACCCGTACTGGGGGAGAGAGTACACCGATAAACTCATCTTT. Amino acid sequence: CALGEPPNPYWGREYTDKLIF.

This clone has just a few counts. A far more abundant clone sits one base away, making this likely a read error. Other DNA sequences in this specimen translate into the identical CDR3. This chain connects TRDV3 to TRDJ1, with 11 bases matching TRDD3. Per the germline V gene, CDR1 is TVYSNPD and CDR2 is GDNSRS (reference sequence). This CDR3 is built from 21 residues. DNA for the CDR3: TGTGCCTTTACCCTCTTCCGGCTGGGGGATACCCACGCGTTGTACACCGATAAGCTCATCTTT. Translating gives CAFTLFRLGDTHALYTDKLIF.

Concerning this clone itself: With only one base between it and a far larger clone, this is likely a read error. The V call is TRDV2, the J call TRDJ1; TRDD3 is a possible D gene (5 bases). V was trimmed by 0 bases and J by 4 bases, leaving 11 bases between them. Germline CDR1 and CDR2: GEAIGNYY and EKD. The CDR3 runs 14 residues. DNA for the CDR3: TGTGCCTGTGACACCACGGGGGGCCGCGATAAACTCATCTTT. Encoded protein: CACDTTGGRDKLIF.

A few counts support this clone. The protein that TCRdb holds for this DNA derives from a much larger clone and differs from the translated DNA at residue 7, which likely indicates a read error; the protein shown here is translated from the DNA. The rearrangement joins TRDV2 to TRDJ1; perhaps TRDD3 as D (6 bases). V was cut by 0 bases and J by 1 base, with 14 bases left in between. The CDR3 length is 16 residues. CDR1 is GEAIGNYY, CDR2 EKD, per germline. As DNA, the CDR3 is TGTGCCTGTGACACCCTACAGGGGGACCCCACCGATAAACTCATCTTT. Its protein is CACDTLQGDPTDKLIF.

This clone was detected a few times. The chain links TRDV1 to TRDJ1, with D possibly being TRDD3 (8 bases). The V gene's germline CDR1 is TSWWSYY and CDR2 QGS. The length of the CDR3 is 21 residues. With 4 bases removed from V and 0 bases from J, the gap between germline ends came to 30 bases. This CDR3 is CALGAHSYLILGDPYTDKLIF. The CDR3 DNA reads TGTGCTCTTGGGGCCCATTCCTACTTGATCCTGGGGGACCCGTACACCGATAAACTCATCTTT.